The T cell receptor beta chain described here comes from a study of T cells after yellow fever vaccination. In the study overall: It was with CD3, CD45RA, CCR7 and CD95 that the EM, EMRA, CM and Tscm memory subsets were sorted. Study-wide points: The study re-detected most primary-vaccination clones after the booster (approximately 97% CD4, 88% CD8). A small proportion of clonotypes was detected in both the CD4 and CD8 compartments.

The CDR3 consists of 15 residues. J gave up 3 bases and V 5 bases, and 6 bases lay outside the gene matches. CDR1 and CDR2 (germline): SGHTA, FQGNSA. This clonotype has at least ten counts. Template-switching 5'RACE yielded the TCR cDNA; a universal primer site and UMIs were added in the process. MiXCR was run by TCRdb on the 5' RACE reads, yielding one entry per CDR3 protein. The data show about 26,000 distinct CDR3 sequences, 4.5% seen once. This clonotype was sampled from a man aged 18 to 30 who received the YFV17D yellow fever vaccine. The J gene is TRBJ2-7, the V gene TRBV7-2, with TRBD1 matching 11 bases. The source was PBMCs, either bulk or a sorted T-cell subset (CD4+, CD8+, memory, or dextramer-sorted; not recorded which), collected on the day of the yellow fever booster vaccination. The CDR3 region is CASSTSGTGGYEQYV. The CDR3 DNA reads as TGTGCCAGCAGCACCTCCGGGACAGGGGGCTACGAGCAGTACGTC.